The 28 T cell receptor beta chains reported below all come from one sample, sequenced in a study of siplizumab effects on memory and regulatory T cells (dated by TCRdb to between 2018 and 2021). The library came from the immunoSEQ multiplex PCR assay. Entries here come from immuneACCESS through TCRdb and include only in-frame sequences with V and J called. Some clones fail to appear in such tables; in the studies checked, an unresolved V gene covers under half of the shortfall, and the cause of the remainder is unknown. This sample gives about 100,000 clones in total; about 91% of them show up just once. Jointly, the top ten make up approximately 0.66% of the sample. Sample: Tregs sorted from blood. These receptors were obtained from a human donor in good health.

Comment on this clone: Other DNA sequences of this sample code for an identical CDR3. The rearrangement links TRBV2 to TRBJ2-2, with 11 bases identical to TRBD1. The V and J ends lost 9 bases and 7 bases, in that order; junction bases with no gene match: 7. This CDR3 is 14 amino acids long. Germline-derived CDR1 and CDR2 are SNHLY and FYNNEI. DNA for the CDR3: TGTGCCAGTAGAGGACAGGGGGCTATCGGGGAGCTGTTTTTT. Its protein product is CASRGQGAIGELFF.

The CDR3 is CASSQDNSGPWIYEQYF. CDR3 nucleotides: TGTGCCAGCAGCCAAGATAATTCGGGCCCATGGATCTACGAGCAGTACTTC. The chain employs TRBV14 and TRBJ2-7; D gene unclear. The CDR3 contains 17 residues. Deletions cut 0 bases from V and 3 bases from J, with 18 bases between. Germline-derived CDR1 and CDR2 are SGHDN and FVKESK.

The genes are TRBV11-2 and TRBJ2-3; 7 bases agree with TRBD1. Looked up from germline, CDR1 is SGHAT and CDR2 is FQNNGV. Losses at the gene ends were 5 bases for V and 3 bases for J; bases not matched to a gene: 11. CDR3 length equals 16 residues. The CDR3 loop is CASSLGGTVWTDTQYF. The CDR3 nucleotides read TGTGCCAGCAGCCTAGGGGGCACCGTTTGGACAGATACGCAGTATTTT.

CDR3 bases: TGCGCCAGCAGCCCCTGGGACAGGGGGTACAATGAGCAGTTCTTC. It specifies CASSPWDRGYNEQFF. The chain couples TRBV4-1 to TRBJ2-1; TRBD1 agrees at 11 bases. This CDR3 has 15 residues. V lost 4 bases and J lost 4; bases outside the gene matches: 3. Germline CDR1 and CDR2: MGHRA and YSYEKL.

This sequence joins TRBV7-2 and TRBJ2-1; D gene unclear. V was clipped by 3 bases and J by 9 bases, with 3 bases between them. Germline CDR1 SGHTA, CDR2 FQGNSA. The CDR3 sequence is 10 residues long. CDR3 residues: CASSFGEQFF. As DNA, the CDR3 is TGTGCCAGCAGCTTCGGTGAGCAGTTCTTC. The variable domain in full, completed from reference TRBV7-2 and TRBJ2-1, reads GAGVSQSPSNKVTEKGKDVELRCDPISGHTALYWYRQSLGQGLEFLIYFQGNSAPDKSGLPSDRFSAERTGGSVSTLTIQRTQQEDSAVYLCASSFGEQFFGPGTRLTVL.

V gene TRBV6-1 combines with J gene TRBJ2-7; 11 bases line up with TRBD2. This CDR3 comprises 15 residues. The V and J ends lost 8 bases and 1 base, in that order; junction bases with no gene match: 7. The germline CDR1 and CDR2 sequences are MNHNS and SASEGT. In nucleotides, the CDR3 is TGTGCCAGCCGTATGGGACTAGCGGAATCCTACGAGCAGTACTTC. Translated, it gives CASRMGLAESYEQYF.

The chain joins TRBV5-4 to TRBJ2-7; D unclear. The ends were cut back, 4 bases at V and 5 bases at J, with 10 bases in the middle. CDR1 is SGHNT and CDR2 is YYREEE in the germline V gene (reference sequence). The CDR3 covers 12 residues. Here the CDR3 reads CASSIGRDEQYF. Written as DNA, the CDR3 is TGTGCCAGCAGCATCGGACGTGACGAGCAGTACTTC.

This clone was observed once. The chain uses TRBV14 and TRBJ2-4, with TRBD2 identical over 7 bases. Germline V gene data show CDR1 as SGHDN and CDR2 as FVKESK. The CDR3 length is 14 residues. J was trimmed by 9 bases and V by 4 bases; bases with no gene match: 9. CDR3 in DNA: TGTGCCAGCAGCCCCTTCGGGGGGTTCAGCATTCAGTACTTC. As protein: CASSPFGGFSIQYF.

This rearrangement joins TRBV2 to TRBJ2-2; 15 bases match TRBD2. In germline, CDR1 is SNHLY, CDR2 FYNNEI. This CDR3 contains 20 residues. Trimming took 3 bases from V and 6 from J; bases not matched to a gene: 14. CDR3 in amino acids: CASSDPWGLAGGRGAGELFF. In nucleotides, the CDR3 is TGTGCCAGCAGTGATCCTTGGGGACTAGCGGGAGGCCGAGGGGCCGGGGAGCTGTTTTTT.

The CDR3 here is CAWSVRAGGLPDTQYF. As DNA, the CDR3 is TGTGCCTGGAGTGTCCGGGCGGGAGGGCTTCCAGATACGCAGTATTTT. The chain couples TRBV30 to TRBJ2-3; 9 bases fit TRBD2. CDR1 is GTSNPN and CDR2 is SVGIG in the germline V gene (reference sequence). The CDR3 spans 16 residues. V lost 0 bases and J lost 4; bases outside the gene matches: 8.

The CDR3 sequence: CASIQRQGANTGELFF. CDR3 bases: TGTGCCAGTATCCAACGACAGGGGGCGAACACCGGGGAGCTGTTTTTT. This chain links TRBV19 with TRBJ2-2; 9 bases fit TRBD1. Germline CDR1 and CDR2: LNHDA and SQIVND (reference sequence). V lost 7 bases to trimming and J lost 0 bases; unmatched junction nucleotides: 6. The CDR3 runs to 16 residues.

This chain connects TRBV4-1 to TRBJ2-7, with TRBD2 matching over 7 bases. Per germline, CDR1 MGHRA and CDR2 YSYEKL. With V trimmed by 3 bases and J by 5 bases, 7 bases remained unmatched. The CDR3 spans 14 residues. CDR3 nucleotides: TGCGCCAGCAGCCAGCGGGGGTTGCCGCACGAGCAGTACTTC. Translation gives CASSQRGLPHEQYF.

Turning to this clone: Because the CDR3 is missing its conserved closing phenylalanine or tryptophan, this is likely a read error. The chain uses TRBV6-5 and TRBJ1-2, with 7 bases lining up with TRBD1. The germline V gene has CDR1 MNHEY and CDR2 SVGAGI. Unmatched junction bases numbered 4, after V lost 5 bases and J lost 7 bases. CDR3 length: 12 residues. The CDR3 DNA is TGTGCCAGCAGTCCCCAGGGGGGTGGCTACACCCTC. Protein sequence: CASSPQGGGYTL.

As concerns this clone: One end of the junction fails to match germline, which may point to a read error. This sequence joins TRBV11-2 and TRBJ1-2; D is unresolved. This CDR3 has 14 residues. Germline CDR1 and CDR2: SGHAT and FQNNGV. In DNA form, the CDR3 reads TGTGCCAGCAGCTTAGAAGTAGGGCAGTTAGCCGTCTACTTC. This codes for CASSLEVGQLAVYF.

Here the CDR3 DNA reads TGTGCCTGGAGTGTATCGGGCTTTGGCTATGGCTACACCTTC. Translated, it gives CAWSVSGFGYGYTF. The V and J genes are TRBV30 and TRBJ1-2; the D is unclear. Trimming took off 0 bases at V and 4 bases at J, with 12 bases between the two ends. Germline CDR1 and CDR2: GTSNPN and SVGIG (reference sequence). The CDR3 contains 14 residues.

The CDR3 spells CASSLRLAGTISGANVLTF. CDR3 DNA sequence: TGTGCCAGCAGCCTACGACTAGCGGGCACGATCTCTGGGGCCAACGTCCTGACTTTC. This chain links TRBV5-5 with TRBJ2-6; TRBD2 aligns across 10 bases. Germline CDR1 reads SGHKS; CDR2 reads YYEKEE (reference sequence). V trimming: 4 bases; J trimming: 0 bases; junction bases outside the gene matches: 10. The CDR3 runs 19 residues.

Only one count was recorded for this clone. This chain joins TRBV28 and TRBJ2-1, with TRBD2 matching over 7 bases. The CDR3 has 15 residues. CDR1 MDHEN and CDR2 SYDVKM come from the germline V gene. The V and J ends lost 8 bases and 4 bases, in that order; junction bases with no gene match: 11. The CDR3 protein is CASSPPSGKYNEQFF. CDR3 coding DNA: TGTGCCAGCTCTCCCCCTAGCGGAAAGTACAATGAGCAGTTCTTC.

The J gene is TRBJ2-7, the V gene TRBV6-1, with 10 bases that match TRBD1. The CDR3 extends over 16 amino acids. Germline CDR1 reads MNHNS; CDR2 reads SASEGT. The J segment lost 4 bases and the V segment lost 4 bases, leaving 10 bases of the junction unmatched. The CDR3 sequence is CASSGTGGPGRYEQYF. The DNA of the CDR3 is TGTGCCAGCAGTGGGACAGGGGGGCCCGGTAGGTACGAGCAGTACTTC.

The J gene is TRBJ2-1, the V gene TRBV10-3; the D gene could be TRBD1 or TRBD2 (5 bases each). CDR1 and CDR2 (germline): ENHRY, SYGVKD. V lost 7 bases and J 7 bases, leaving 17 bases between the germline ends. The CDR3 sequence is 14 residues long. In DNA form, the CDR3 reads TGTGCCATCAATGGGGTCCGGGACCCTAATGAGCAGTTCTTC. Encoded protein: CAINGVRDPNEQFF.

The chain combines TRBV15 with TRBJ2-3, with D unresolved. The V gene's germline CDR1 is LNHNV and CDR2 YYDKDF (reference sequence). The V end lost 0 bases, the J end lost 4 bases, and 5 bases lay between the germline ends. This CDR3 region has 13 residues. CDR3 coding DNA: TGTGCCACCAGCAGAGATATACCAGATACGCAGTATTTT. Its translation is CATSRDIPDTQYF.

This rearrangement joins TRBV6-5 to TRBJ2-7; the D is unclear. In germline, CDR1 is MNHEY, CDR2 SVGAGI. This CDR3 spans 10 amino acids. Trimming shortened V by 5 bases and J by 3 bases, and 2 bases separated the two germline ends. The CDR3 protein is CASSDYEQYF. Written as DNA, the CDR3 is TGTGCCAGCAGTGACTACGAGCAGTACTTC.

The CDR3 coding sequence is TGTGCCAGCAGGACAGGGAGCTCCTATAATTCACCCCTCCACTTT. Translated, it gives CASRTGSSYNSPLHF. This rearrangement joins TRBV9 to TRBJ1-6; TRBD1 matches 7 bases. The CDR3 runs 15 residues. Trimming removed 5 bases from V and 0 bases from J; junction bases left unmatched: 2. CDR1 SGDLS and CDR2 YYNGEE come from the germline V gene.

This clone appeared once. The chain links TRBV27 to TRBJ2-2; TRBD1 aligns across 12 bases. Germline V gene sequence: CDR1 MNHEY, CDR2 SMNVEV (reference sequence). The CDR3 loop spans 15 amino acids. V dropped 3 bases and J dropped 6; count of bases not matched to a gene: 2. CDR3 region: CASSFGTGGSGELFF. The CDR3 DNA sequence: TGTGCCAGCAGTTTCGGGACAGGGGGCTCCGGGGAGCTGTTTTTT.

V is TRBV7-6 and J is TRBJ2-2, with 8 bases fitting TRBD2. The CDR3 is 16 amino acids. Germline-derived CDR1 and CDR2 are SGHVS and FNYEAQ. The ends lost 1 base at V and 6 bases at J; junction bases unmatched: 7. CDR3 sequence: CASSLGKREIAGELFF. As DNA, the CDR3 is TGTGCCAGCAGCTTAGGCAAGCGGGAGATAGCCGGGGAGCTGTTTTTT.

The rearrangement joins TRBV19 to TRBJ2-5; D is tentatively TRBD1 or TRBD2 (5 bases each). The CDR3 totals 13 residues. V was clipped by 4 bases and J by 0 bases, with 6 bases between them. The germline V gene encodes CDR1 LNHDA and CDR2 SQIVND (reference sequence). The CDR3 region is CASSRGYQETQYF. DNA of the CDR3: TGTGCCAGTAGTAGGGGGTACCAAGAGACCCAGTACTTC.

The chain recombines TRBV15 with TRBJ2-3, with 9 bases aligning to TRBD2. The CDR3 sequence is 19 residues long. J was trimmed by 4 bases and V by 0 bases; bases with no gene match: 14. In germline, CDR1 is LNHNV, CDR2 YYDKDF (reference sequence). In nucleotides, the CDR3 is TGTGCCACCAGCAGAGAATCCCGGACTAGCGTGGGGTGGGCAGATACGCAGTATTTT. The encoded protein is CATSRESRTSVGWADTQYF.

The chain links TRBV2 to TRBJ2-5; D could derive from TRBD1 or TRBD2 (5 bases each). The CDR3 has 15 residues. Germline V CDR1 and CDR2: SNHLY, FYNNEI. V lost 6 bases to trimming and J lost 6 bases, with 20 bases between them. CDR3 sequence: CASRSRDATRKTQYF. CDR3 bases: TGTGCCAGCAGATCCCGGGACGCCACACGGAAGACCCAGTACTTC.

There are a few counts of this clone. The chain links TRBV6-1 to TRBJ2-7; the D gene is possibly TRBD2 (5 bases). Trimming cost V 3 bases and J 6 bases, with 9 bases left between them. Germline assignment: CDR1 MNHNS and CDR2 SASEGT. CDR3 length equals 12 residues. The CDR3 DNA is TGTGCCAGCAGTGACTATCGGGGCGAGCAGTACTTC. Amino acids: CASSDYRGEQYF.